This T cell receptor (beta chain) was sequenced during a study of monozygotic twins with inflammatory bowel disease. There were eight separate reactions per sample in which cDNA was made. PCR of TCRalpha and TCRbeta cDNA was nested, with two rounds of about 15 and 9 cycles. No DNA is given; TCRdb re-called the 5' RACE reads and lists each CDR3 protein once. This sample contains 310,000 or so distinct CDR3 sequences. CDR1 is SGHRS and CDR2 is YFSETQ in the germline V gene. The length of the CDR3 is 16 residues. The receptor was isolated from a human donor with ulcerative colitis or Crohn's disease, or a healthy co-twin of an affected twin (not recorded which). V is TRBV5-1 and J is TRBJ1-2; TCRdb returns TRBD1, unconfirmable since there is no DNA. Sequences were obtained from blood. The CDR3 reads CASSFSPGQGSYGYTF.